The entry that follows covers one T cell receptor (beta chain) sequence. Its cognate antigen is unknown. The entry originates in a study of T cells after posttransplantation cyclophosphamide. This CDR3 spans 16 amino acids. The V end was cut by 0 bases, the J end by 1 base, with 10 bases between. Germline V lookup: CDR1 MNHEY, CDR2 SVGAGI. Study results and limitations: Recipient CMV seropositivity and CMV reactivation strongly tracked TRB clonality. Skin or GI-infiltrating T cells shared few TRB sequences with blood. Later post-transplant blood repertoires were often dominated by donor CD8+ memory clones.

Sequencing was performed with immunoSEQ multiplex PCR; in TCRdb, only in-frame clones are kept and a portion is missing. The sample shows some 45,000 clones, roughly 87% of them seen only once. Cyclophosphamide on days +3 and +4 followed busulfan-fludarabine conditioning and a marrow graft. The TCR was taken from a male patient between 60 and 69 years old who received an allogeneic stem cell transplant from a related donor and was CMV-positive. These T cells may partly come from the graft donor. The V call is TRBV6-5, the J call TRBJ1-3; D is unresolved. Sequencing was performed on PBMCs, taken roughly 59 days after allogeneic stem cell transplant with posttransplant cyclophosphamide. The CDR3 sequence: CASSYSTGASGNTIYF. For the CDR3, the DNA is TGTGCCAGCAGTTACTCGACGGGAGCTTCTGGAAACACCATATATTTT.